This T cell receptor beta chain comes out of a study of cytomegalovirus exposure and HLA in healthy donors. Whole-study results and caveats: Based on reports, TCR beta sequences accurately predicted HLA-A and HLA-B alleles for most subjects. According to the study, around 160 TCR beta chains were cytomegalovirus-associated. Among the sequence variants, a highly shared cluster was likely an artifact of sequencing.

V was cut by 1 base and J by 9 bases, with 13 bases left in between. This CDR3 is 14 amino acids long. Per germline, CDR1 SGHTA and CDR2 FQGNSA. Notes on this clone: Antigen specificity is unknown.

The PCR used 60 Vbeta and 13 Jbeta primers. Profiled with immunoSEQ multiplex PCR; TCRdb holds only in-frame clones, not every one. Among 150,000 or so clones, about 85% were seen once, and the ten largest hold 1% to 1.5%. Sample: PBMCs. This clonotype originated in a man between 45 and 60 years old in good health and CMV-seropositive. The rearrangement uses TRBV7-2 and TRBJ1-5; no clear D. This CDR3 is CASSLVGVIGPQHF. For the CDR3, the DNA is TGTGCCAGCAGCTTAGTGGGCGTGATCGGGCCCCAGCATTTT. Drawing the rest from reference TRBV7-2 and TRBJ1-5, the complete variable domain is GAGVSQSPSNKVTEKGKDVELRCDPISGHTALYWYRQSLGQGLEFLIYFQGNSAPDKSGLPSDRFSAERTGGSVSTLTIQRTQQEDSAVYLCASSLVGVIGPQHFGDGTRLSIL.